The entry below describes one T cell receptor beta chain. Its matching antigen is unknown. The sample comes from a study of T cells in tumors after PD-1 blockade. In the study overall: A subset received ongoing vismodegib 150 mg daily alongside anti-PD-1 therapy. Blood samples averaged around 120,000 templates (range about 23,000-280,000) and approximately 35,000 unique clonotypes.

Losses at the gene ends were 4 bases for V and 5 bases for J; bases not matched to a gene: 8. The CDR3 spans 14 residues. The germline V gene encodes CDR1 SGHTS and CDR2 YDEGEE. The table came from immunoSEQ multiplex PCR; TCRdb's copy has only in-frame clones and leaves some out. The sample shows approximately 60,000 clones, around 74% of them seen only once. Input was roughly 600 ng to 6,004 ng of genomic DNA from tumor or blood. Findings and caveats of the study: Peripheral recruitment is suggested, as some novel exhausted tumor clones were in pre-treatment blood.

The clonotype originates from a human donor with basal cell carcinoma. The input for sequencing was PBMCs, taken after anti-PD-1 treatment. The chain joins TRBV5-8 to TRBJ1-2, with 7 bases matching TRBD1. CDR3 in DNA: TGTGCCAGCAGCCTGGACAGGAGATTATATGGCTACACCTTC. It yields the protein CASSLDRRLYGYTF.